Presented here are 24 T cell receptor beta chains from one specimen sequenced in a study of response to subunit inactivated influenza vaccine. MiXCR, run by TCRdb on the RT-PCR reads, gives a single entry per CDR3 protein. This sample has about 540,000 distinct CDR3 sequences, with roughly 23% found just once. This sample also belongs to another study, concerning T cells expressing NK-cell markers. That paper adds: 5'RACE template switching built TCR beta cDNA with unique molecular identifiers.

Here the sequenced sample was CD4+ T cells sorted from PBMCs, taken less than 13 days after vaccination. The origin of the receptors is a man aged 45 to 65 who received an inactivated influenza vaccine.

This clonotype has only a few counts. This chain uses TRBV27 with TRBJ2-7; D gene unclear. V lost 1 base to trimming and J lost 1 base, with 14 bases between them. The V gene's germline CDR1 is MNHEY and CDR2 SMNVEV (reference sequence). The CDR3 contains 16 residues. CDR3 DNA: TGTGCCAGCAGTTTATGGGGATCGGAATTATCCTACGAGCAGTACTTC. Protein product: CASSLWGSELSYEQYF.

This clonotype was observed a few times. The V call is TRBV5-1, the J call TRBJ2-5, with 11 bases aligning to TRBD2. This CDR3 has 17 residues. Germline CDR1 and CDR2: SGHRS and YFSETQ. V gave up 4 bases and J gave up 5 bases; unmatched junction bases: 13. The CDR3 spells CASSVGGLAGGQETQYF. The CDR3 nucleotides read TGCGCCAGCAGCGTAGGAGGGCTAGCGGGAGGACAGGAGACCCAGTACTTC.

The chain carries TRBV20-1 and TRBJ2-3; no firm D call. V was trimmed by 3 bases and J by 2 bases, leaving 12 bases between them. CDR3 length: 14 residues. From germline, CDR1 is DFQATT and CDR2 SNEGSKA (reference sequence). Here the CDR3 DNA reads TGCAGTGCTAGTCTTCGGGCCTACACAGATACGCAGTATTTT. Residues: CSASLRAYTDTQYF.

The chain couples TRBV28 to TRBJ2-7, with 12 bases fitting TRBD2. CDR1 and CDR2 from the germline V gene are MDHEN and SYDVKM. The length of the CDR3 is 15 residues. V shed 2 bases and J 6 bases; nucleotides not matched to a gene: 5. CDR3 sequence reads: CASSLASGGAVEQYF. The DNA for the CDR3 is TGTGCCAGCAGTTTAGCTAGCGGGGGGGCCGTCGAGCAGTACTTC.

Only a few counts were recorded for this clonotype. The chain combines TRBV10-3 with TRBJ2-1; the match to TRBD1 covers 9 bases. The CDR3 contains 15 residues. The trim removed 2 bases at V and 12 bases at J, leaving 11 bases unmatched. The germline V gene encodes CDR1 ENHRY and CDR2 SYGVKD. CDR3 sequence (DNA): TGTGCCATCAGTGAGACGCGGGACAGGGAGGGTGGGCAGTTCTTC. Protein product: CAISETRDREGGQFF.

This chain joins TRBV29-1 and TRBJ2-5; D is possibly TRBD1 (6 bases). The ends were cut back, 7 bases at V and 4 bases at J, with 10 bases in the middle. This CDR3 is built from 11 residues. CDR1 SQVTM and CDR2 ANQGSEA come from the germline V gene. This CDR3 is CSGSRGETQYF. The DNA of the CDR3 is TGCAGCGGTAGCAGGGGAGAGACCCAGTACTTC.

The chain carries TRBV5-1 and TRBJ1-2; TRBD1 is a possible D gene (6 bases). CDR1 is SGHRS, CDR2 YFSETQ, per germline. The V gene lost 4 bases and the J gene lost 5 bases, with 18 bases spanning the gap. This CDR3 is built from 15 residues. DNA for the CDR3: TGCGCCAGCAGCCCAGGTAGCGGACAGACTTATGGCTACACCTTC. It specifies CASSPGSGQTYGYTF.

The genes are TRBV4-2 and TRBJ2-2, with a possible D match to TRBD2 (5 bases). The CDR3 is 13 residues long. V was cut by 6 bases and J by 5 bases, with 10 bases left in between. Germline-derived CDR1 and CDR2 are LGHNA and YNFKEQ. This CDR3 is CASRGAVTGELFF. The CDR3 DNA sequence: TGTGCCAGCAGGGGAGCGGTAACCGGGGAGCTGTTTTTT.

This chain connects TRBV20-1 to TRBJ2-1, with 10 bases matching TRBD2. The CDR3 loop spans 16 amino acids. Unmatched junction bases numbered 4, after V lost 1 base and J lost 1 base. The germline V gene has CDR1 DFQATT and CDR2 SNEGSKA (reference sequence). The CDR3 nucleotides are TGCAGTGCTAGAGGAGCGGGACTAGCGTCCTACAATGAGCAGTTCTTC. Protein: CSARGAGLASYNEQFF.

The table lists this clonotype with many counts. The V call is TRBV20-1, the J call TRBJ1-5; D possibly corresponds to TRBD1 (5 bases). There are 14 residues in the CDR3. The V end lost 6 bases, the J end lost 0 bases, and 12 bases lay between the germline ends. The V gene's germline CDR1 is DFQATT and CDR2 SNEGSKA (reference sequence). The CDR3 nucleotides read TGCAGTGCGGCGGACATTCATAGCAATCAGCCCCAGCATTTT. Its translation is CSAADIHSNQPQHF.

This clonotype showed up just a few times. CDR3 sequence: CASSAAPRAGRSTQYF. CDR3 nucleotides: TGTGCCAGCAGCGCCGCCCCCCGGGCAGGGCGTAGTACGCAGTATTTT. This chain uses TRBV7-8 with TRBJ2-3; possible D gene TRBD1, 5 bases. CDR1 and CDR2 (germline): SGHVS, FQNEAQ. The V and J ends lost 5 bases and 8 bases respectively, with 23 bases between them. CDR3 length: 16 amino acids.

The rearrangement uses TRBV4-3 and TRBJ2-1; D gene ambiguous. V was shortened by 0 bases and J by 12 bases, with 12 bases between the two germline ends. Germline V gene sequence: CDR1 LGHNA, CDR2 YSLEER. The length of the CDR3 is 13 residues. The CDR3 loop reads CASSQERDHPQFF. The CDR3 coding sequence is TGCGCCAGCAGCCAAGAGAGAGACCACCCGCAGTTCTTC.

This clonotype appeared a few times. The chain combines TRBV11-2 with TRBJ2-3; maybe TRBD1 (6 bases). The CDR3 sequence is 16 residues long. V was pared by 0 bases and J by 0 bases, with 10 bases between. Germline values: CDR1 SGHAT, CDR2 FQNNGV. The CDR3 here is CASSLDQGLSTDTQYF. The CDR3 DNA reads as TGTGCCAGCAGCTTAGATCAGGGGCTTAGCACAGATACGCAGTATTTT.

The genes are TRBV10-3 and TRBJ2-7; the D call may be TRBD1 or TRBD2 (5 bases each). Germline CDR1 and CDR2: ENHRY and SYGVKD. This CDR3 spans 15 amino acids. Trimming left V 4 bases short and J 2 bases short, with 15 bases between. The CDR3 sequence: CAISGGILETYEQYF. The CDR3 DNA follows: TGTGCCATCAGTGGGGGGATATTAGAAACCTACGAGCAGTACTTC.

This clonotype showed up just a few times. The V gene is TRBV5-6, the J gene TRBJ2-3; D may be TRBD1 or TRBD2 (5 bases each). This CDR3 has 14 amino acids. The V and J ends lost 0 bases and 4 bases respectively, with 9 bases between them. Germline CDR1 reads SGHDT; CDR2 reads YYEEEE. The CDR3 loop reads CASSLARGSDTQYF. The CDR3 DNA reads TGTGCCAGCAGCTTGGCCCGGGGCTCAGATACGCAGTATTTT. Based on the CDR3 plus reference TRBV5-6 and TRBJ2-3, the full variable domain is DAGVTQSPTHLIKTRGQQVTLRCSPKSGHDTVSWYQQALGQGPQFIFQYYEEEERQRGNFPDRFSGHQFPNYSSELNVNALLLGDSALYLCASSLARGSDTQYFGPGTRLTVL.

This clonotype was seen a handful of times. V gene TRBV12-3 or TRBV12-4 combines with J gene TRBJ1-4; 7 nucleotides agree with TRBD1. The CDR3 is 12 amino acids. V shed 8 bases and J 7 bases; nucleotides not matched to a gene: 4. The CDR3 nucleotides are TGTGCCAGCCGGGACAGTTTTGAAAAACTGTTTTTT. Translated, it gives CASRDSFEKLFF.

CDR3 loop: CASSLRSANEQFF. The DNA of the CDR3 is TGTGCCAGCAGCTTAAGATCAGCCAATGAGCAGTTCTTC. The chain uses TRBV5-4 and TRBJ2-1; D is undetermined. The germline V gene encodes CDR1 SGHNT and CDR2 YYREEE (reference sequence). This CDR3 comprises 13 residues. V lost 2 bases and J lost 6, with 9 bases in between.

This clonotype was counted a few times. The gene calls are TRBV20-1 and TRBJ1-5; D might be TRBD1 (5 bases). CDR1 DFQATT and CDR2 SNEGSKA come from the germline V gene (reference sequence). V was cut by 3 bases and J by 0 bases, with 6 bases left in between. The CDR3 loop spans 13 amino acids. The CDR3 coding sequence is TGCAGTGCTAGGGACATTAGCAATCAGCCCCAGCATTTT. This translates into CSARDISNQPQHF.

The table lists this clonotype with a few counts. The gene calls are TRBV7-2 and TRBJ1-5, with no clear D. CDR1 SGHTA and CDR2 FQGNSA come from the germline V gene. The CDR3 extends over 11 amino acids. V shed 4 bases and J shed 9 bases, with 7 bases lying between them. The CDR3 DNA is TGTGCCAGCAGCTCGGATGGGCCCCAGCATTTT. This gives the protein CASSSDGPQHF.

This clonotype was detected only once. The V and J genes are TRBV11-1 and TRBJ2-5; 8 bases agree with TRBD2. Trimming cost V 3 bases and J 4 bases; bases outside gene matches: 4. Germline V gene lookup returns CDR1 SGHAT and CDR2 FQDESV (reference sequence). The CDR3 consists of 14 residues. The CDR3 loop is CASSFPGGRETQYF. CDR3 in DNA: TGTGCCAGCAGCTTCCCGGGAGGGCGAGAGACCCAGTACTTC.

The chain carries TRBV6-1 and TRBJ1-5; D is unclear. The germline V gene encodes CDR1 MNHNS and CDR2 SASEGT. V was pared by 7 bases and J by 6 bases, with 13 bases between. The CDR3 contains 13 residues. CDR3 loop: CASTRGPGQPQHF. DNA for the CDR3: TGTGCCAGCACGCGGGGTCCTGGTCAGCCCCAGCATTTT.

Only a few counts were recorded for this clonotype. The rearrangement joins TRBV19 to TRBJ2-7; perhaps D is TRBD1 or TRBD2 (5 bases each). The CDR3 length is 14 residues. In germline, CDR1 is LNHDA, CDR2 SQIVND (reference sequence). Trimming pared 5 bases from V and 3 bases from J, leaving 14 bases between. The CDR3 region is CASSPVGTHYEQYF. The CDR3, as DNA: TGTGCCAGTAGTCCCGTAGGGACGCACTACGAGCAGTACTTC. Full variable domain (missing parts from reference TRBV19 and TRBJ2-7): DGGITQSPKYLFRKEGQNVTLSCEQNLNHDAMYWYRQDPGQGLRLIYYSQIVNDFQKGDIAEGYSVSREKKESFPLTVTSAQKNPTAFYLCASSPVGTHYEQYFGPGTRLTVT.

This chain uses TRBV20-1 with TRBJ2-6, with D perhaps matching TRBD1 (6 bases). Looked up from germline, CDR1 is DFQATT and CDR2 is SNEGSKA (reference sequence). This CDR3 has 17 residues. The V end was cut by 1 base, the J end by 0 bases, with 13 bases between. The CDR3 DNA reads as TGCAGTGCTAGAGTAACAGGGCCGAGCTCTGGGGCCAACGTCCTGACTTTC. Its translation is CSARVTGPSSGANVLTF.

This clonotype was seen more than once but under ten times. The chain joins TRBV28 to TRBJ2-1, with D uncertain. V lost 6 bases, J lost 5 bases, and 8 bases lay in between. Germline CDR1 is MDHEN and CDR2 is SYDVKM. The CDR3 extends over 12 amino acids. The CDR3, as DNA: TGTGCCAGCAGGATACTTAACAATGAGCAGTTCTTC. The encoded protein is CASRILNNEQFF.